This T cell receptor (beta chain) was obtained from a study of T-cell reconstitution after alpha-beta-depleted transplantation in children. Study findings and constraints: A year had passed since transplant, and T-cell counts and diversity by then came mostly from newly produced T cells.

As it was prepared, the TCRbeta library received unique molecular identifiers. TCRdb re-called the PCR reads through MiXCR, storing one row per CDR3 protein. The sample holds about 580,000 distinct CDR3 sequences, 23% seen once. CDR3 length: 14 residues. Germline V gene sequence: CDR1 KGHDR, CDR2 SFDVKD. Germline trimming cut 2 bases from V and 6 bases from J; bases unmatched to any gene: 6. Details on this clonotype: Antigen: not known.

This receptor was taken from a boy under three years old who had a stem cell transplant for acute myeloid leukemia, so the T cells may come from the graft donor. Sequenced material: PBMCs, mostly from graft donor cells, taken 360 days after TCRalphabeta/CD19-depleted stem cell transplant. The rearrangement links TRBV24-1 to TRBJ2-7, with 7 positions matching TRBD2. Here the CDR3 reads CATSDSGLVSEQYF. The CDR3 bases are TGTGCCACCAGTGATTCCGGACTAGTATCCGAGCAGTACTTC.